The 3 T cell receptor beta chains presented below share a single source sample, sequenced in a study of control samples from healthy donors and cancer patients. Clones were read by immunoSEQ multiplex PCR, and TCRdb kept only the in-frame ones, dropping some. Counted here are around 150,000 clones, around 96% occurring once; the ten biggest clones make up around 8%. Sequenced input: blood. These TCRs come from a middle-aged woman in good health.

The genes are TRBV5-1 and TRBJ1-1; D is undetermined. Germline V lookup: CDR1 SGHRS, CDR2 YFSETQ. Trimming left V 0 bases short and J 4 bases short, with 10 bases between. The CDR3 runs to 14 residues. The CDR3 loop is CASSLGERVTEAFF. The CDR3 DNA reads as TGCGCCAGCAGCTTGGGGGAACGCGTCACTGAAGCTTTCTTT.

The chain combines TRBV10-3 with TRBJ1-2; D ambiguous. The CDR3 has 13 amino acids. V gave up 6 bases and J gave up 2 bases, with 10 bases separating them. Germline CDR1 ENHRY, CDR2 SYGVKD. The CDR3 region has the DNA TGTGCCATCAGCGCGGACGGCAACTATGGCTACACCTTC. Protein product: CAISADGNYGYTF.

Comments on this clone: This sample includes further DNA sequences coding for the same CDR3. The gene calls are TRBV15 and TRBJ1-3, with a possible D match to TRBD1 (5 bases). This CDR3 contains 15 residues. The V end was cut by 0 bases, the J end by 3 bases, with 9 bases between. Germline CDR1 LNHNV, CDR2 YYDKDF (reference sequence). The CDR3 here is CATSRDQGSGNTIYF. DNA of the CDR3: TGTGCCACCAGCAGAGATCAGGGCAGTGGAAACACCATATATTTT.